Each of the 12 T cell receptor beta chains below was sequenced from the same sample in a study of PD-1 blockade in mismatch repair-deficient tumors. The repertoire was sequenced with immunoSEQ multiplex PCR; TCRdb's copy has only in-frame clones and lacks some. This table holds some 110,000 clones, over 65% found once. The input for sequencing was peripheral blood, taken about 60 weeks after starting pembrolizumab. The source of these receptors is an adult with mismatch repair-deficient cancer.

J is TRBJ1-4 and V is TRBV29-1, with 10 bases that match TRBD1. The CDR3 covers 13 residues. The trim removed 7 bases at V and 7 bases at J, leaving 6 bases unmatched. Germline V gene lookup returns CDR1 SQVTM and CDR2 ANQGSEA. The CDR3, as DNA: TGCAGCGGGAGACAGGGGGCGAGTGAAAAACTGTTTTTT. Its protein product is CSGRQGASEKLFF.

The count of this clone is one. This chain connects TRBV6-1 to TRBJ2-7, with D perhaps matching TRBD2 (5 bases). The CDR3 is 15 amino acids. V was pared by 2 bases and J by 0 bases, with 11 bases between. Germline V gene sequence: CDR1 MNHNS, CDR2 SASEGT. CDR3 DNA sequence: TGTGCCAGCAGTGAAAGTAGGAGGTCCTCCTACGAGCAGTACTTC. This codes for CASSESRRSSYEQYF.

The V call is TRBV6-1, the J call TRBJ1-5, with 7 bases fitting TRBD1. The CDR3 extends over 13 amino acids. V lost 4 bases to trimming and J lost 5 bases; unmatched junction nucleotides: 2. The germline gives CDR1 MNHNS, CDR2 SASEGT. The CDR3 nucleotides are TGTGCCAGCAGTGGGCAGGGGGATCAGCCCCAGCATTTT. This sequence encodes CASSGQGDQPQHF.

The J gene is TRBJ2-1, the V gene TRBV7-9; possible D gene TRBD2, 6 bases. The CDR3 has 15 amino acids. The V end was cut by 5 bases, the J end by 2 bases, with 13 bases between. Germline V CDR1 and CDR2: SEHNR, FQNEAQ (reference sequence). The CDR3 spells CASSQAGQTYNEQFF. Written as DNA, the CDR3 is TGTGCCAGCAGCCAGGCGGGGCAGACCTACAATGAGCAGTTCTTC.

This chain joins TRBV5-1 and TRBJ2-1, with 7 bases lining up with TRBD1. The CDR3 is made up of 16 amino acids. Trimming removed 3 bases from V and 0 bases from J; junction bases left unmatched: 6. Looked up from germline, CDR1 is SGHRS and CDR2 is YFSETQ. CDR3 protein: CASSYRDSSSYNEQFF. As DNA, the CDR3 is TGCGCCAGCAGCTATCGGGACAGCAGCTCCTACAATGAGCAGTTCTTC.

The gene calls are TRBV7-9 and TRBJ1-1; 7 bases match TRBD1. CDR3 size: 14 residues. The V gene end was trimmed by 3 bases and the J gene end by 2 bases; junction bases not matched to a gene: 3. In germline, CDR1 is SEHNR, CDR2 FQNEAQ (reference sequence). This CDR3 is CASSLGTANTEAFF. CDR3 DNA sequence: TGTGCCAGCAGCTTGGGGACAGCCAACACTGAAGCTTTCTTT.

The table lists this clone with a few counts. The chain joins TRBV25-1 to TRBJ1-3; D not certain. The CDR3 is 11 residues long. V was trimmed by 6 bases and J by 8 bases, leaving 8 bases between them. In germline, CDR1 is MGHDK, CDR2 SYGVNS. The CDR3 sequence is CASRTFDTIYF. CDR3 bases: TGTGCCAGCAGGACGTTTGACACCATATATTTT.

This clone was detected a few times. Other nucleotide sequences in the sample specify the same CDR3. The chain uses TRBV12-5 and TRBJ1-3, with D unclear. Germline CDR1 LGHNT, CDR2 FRNRAP. CDR3 length: 14 amino acids. The V and J ends lost 4 bases and 0 bases respectively, with 7 bases between them. The CDR3 coding sequence is TGTGCTAGTGGTTCGGGAAACTCTGGAAACACCATATATTTT. Translated, it gives CASGSGNSGNTIYF.

The chain recombines TRBV7-6 with TRBJ2-5; tentative D call: TRBD2 (6 bases). Germline CDR1 is SGHVS and CDR2 is FNYEAQ. There are 16 residues in the CDR3. Trimming took 4 bases from V and 2 from J, leaving 17 bases between them. CDR3 nucleotide sequence: TGTGCCAGCAGCTCCCCCTTAGCGGAAAAGCAAGAGACCCAGTACTTC. Protein sequence: CASSSPLAEKQETQYF.

The chain couples TRBV9 to TRBJ2-7, with D possibly TRBD2 on 7 matching bases. Germline CDR1 SGDLS, CDR2 YYNGEE. The CDR3 totals 14 residues. V lost 3 bases and J 2 bases, leaving 12 bases between the germline ends. CDR3 nucleotides: TGTGCCAGCAGCGAGGGGGGGAATACCTACGAGCAGTACTTC. Translated: CASSEGGNTYEQYF. Using reference TRBV9 and TRBJ2-7 for the parts outside the CDR3, the full variable domain is DSGVTQTPKHLITATGQRVTLRCSPRSGDLSVYWYQQSLDQGLQFLIQYYNGEERAKGNILERFSAQQFPDLHSELNLSSLELGDSALYFCASSEGGNTYEQYFGPGTRLTVT.

The chain couples TRBV5-4 to TRBJ2-7, with TRBD2 matching over 9 bases. This CDR3 region has 15 residues. Looked up from germline, CDR1 is SGHNT and CDR2 is YYREEE (reference sequence). Trimming cost V 0 bases and J 6 bases; bases outside gene matches: 7. CDR3 sequence (DNA): TGTGCCAGCAGCTTGGCAAGCGGGAGGCCCTCCGAGCAGTACTTC. It encodes CASSLASGRPSEQYF.

The chain combines TRBV9 with TRBJ2-3, with TRBD1 identical over 8 bases. Germline CDR1 and CDR2: SGDLS and YYNGEE. J was trimmed by 5 bases and V by 2 bases; bases with no gene match: 7. The CDR3 has 15 residues. The CDR3 here is CASSVDRASGDTQYF. In DNA, the CDR3 is TGTGCCAGCAGCGTGGACAGGGCGAGTGGAGATACGCAGTATTTT.